One and the same sample provided the 10 T cell receptor beta chains below, sequenced in a study of cytomegalovirus exposure and HLA in healthy donors. PCR primers comprised 60 Vbeta and 13 Jbeta primers. The protocol was immunoSEQ multiplex PCR, while the TCRdb copy is restricted to in-frame clones and leaves out a portion. Of 150,000 to 180,000 clones detected, around 80% appear once; the ten largest clones hold roughly 13%. The sequenced sample was PBMCs. The receptors were sampled from a man aged 25 to 40 in good health and CMV-seropositive.

This chain joins TRBV5-6 and TRBJ1-3; maybe TRBD1 (5 bases). Germline V CDR1 and CDR2: SGHDT, YYEEEE. Trimming pared 4 bases from V and 4 bases from J, leaving 15 bases between. This CDR3 region has 15 residues. CDR3: CASSPYGGAGNTIYF. The CDR3 DNA reads as TGTGCCAGCAGCCCCTACGGGGGTGCAGGAAACACCATATATTTT.

This chain joins TRBV25-1 and TRBJ2-3, with a weak D call TRBD2 (5 bases). V was trimmed by 8 bases and J by 6 bases, leaving 15 bases between them. This CDR3 is built from 13 residues. Looked up from germline, CDR1 is MGHDK and CDR2 is SYGVNS. CDR3 protein: CASSSPGGDTQYF. CDR3 DNA: TGTGCCAGCTCCTCGCCTGGCGGGGATACGCAGTATTTT.

This chain joins TRBV2 and TRBJ1-5; a weak D match, TRBD1 (5 bases). Trimming pared 6 bases from V and 2 bases from J, leaving 11 bases between. CDR1 and CDR2 (germline): SNHLY, FYNNEI. The CDR3 consists of 14 residues. The CDR3 nucleotides read TGTGCCAGCAGGGGGGGACCGGGCAATCAGCCCCAGCATTTT. It translates to CASRGGPGNQPQHF. The full variable domain, rest sourced from reference TRBV2 and TRBJ1-5, is EPEVTQTPSHQVTQMGQEVILRCVPISNHLYFYWYRQILGQKVEFLVSFYNNEISEKSEIFDDQFSVERPDGSNFTLKIRSTKLEDSAMYFCASRGGPGNQPQHFGDGTRLSIL.

The chain carries TRBV11-2 and TRBJ2-1; 9 nucleotides match TRBD1. This CDR3 is 14 amino acids long. The ends lost 5 bases at V and 8 bases at J; junction bases unmatched: 7. CDR1 SGHAT and CDR2 FQNNGV come from the germline V gene. The CDR3 spells CASSQDRGGDEQFF. The CDR3 DNA reads as TGTGCCAGCAGCCAGGACAGGGGTGGCGATGAGCAGTTCTTC. Combining the CDR3 with reference TRBV11-2 and TRBJ2-1 gives the whole variable domain EAGVAQSPRYKIIEKRQSVAFWCNPISGHATLYWYQQILGQGPKLLIQFQNNGVVDDSQLPKDRFSAERLKGVDSTLKIQPAKLEDSAVYLCASSQDRGGDEQFFGPGTRLTVL.

The chain is built from TRBV6-5 and TRBJ2-5; 8 bases line up with TRBD2. The DNA end favors TRBJ2-7, so the J call may be wrong. CDR3 length: 15 residues. Germline V gene data show CDR1 as MNHEY and CDR2 as SVGAGI. CDR3 protein: CASSDLAGNVHEQYF. As DNA, the CDR3 is TGTGCCAGCAGCGACTTAGCGGGAAACGTCCACGAGCAGTACTTC.

On this clone itself: At one end, the junction sequence differs from germline, possibly due to a read error. The rearrangement joins TRBV27 to TRBJ1-2, with 8 bases matching TRBD1. This CDR3 is 15 amino acids long. Germline lookup yields CDR1 MNHEY and CDR2 SMNVEV (reference sequence). CDR3 region: CASSLQGGANYGYPF. CDR3 sequence (DNA): TGTGCCAGCAGTCTACAGGGGGGAGCTAACTATGGCTACCCCTTC.

The chain couples TRBV28 to TRBJ1-5, with a tentative D call TRBD1 (5 bases). CDR3 length equals 16 residues. Trimming shortened V by 8 bases and J by 1 base, and 18 bases separated the two germline ends. CDR1 MDHEN and CDR2 SYDVKM come from the germline V gene. The CDR3 bases are TGTGCCAGCGGAGAGGCAGGGACTCAGAGCAATCAGCCCCAGCATTTT. Its translation: CASGEAGTQSNQPQHF.

The chain links TRBV11-1 to TRBJ1-4; a possible D gene is TRBD1 (5 bases). CDR1 is SGHAT, CDR2 FQDESV, per germline (reference sequence). The CDR3 has 18 residues. V was cut by 6 bases and J by 8 bases, with 28 bases left in between. The CDR3: CASSAQGGSEPVAEKLFF. In DNA form, the CDR3 reads TGTGCCAGCAGTGCCCAGGGAGGGTCAGAACCGGTTGCGGAAAAACTGTTTTTT.

The chain carries TRBV5-1 and TRBJ2-7, with 7 nucleotides matching TRBD1. V was pared by 3 bases and J by 2 bases, with 2 bases of the junction left unmatched. Germline V gives CDR1 SGHRS, CDR2 YFSETQ. The CDR3 totals 13 residues. CDR3 loop: CASSSDRPYEQYF. CDR3 coding DNA: TGCGCCAGCAGCTCGGACAGGCCCTACGAGCAGTACTTC.

The V call is TRBV7-9, the J call TRBJ1-6; TRBD1 might be the D (5 bases). CDR1 and CDR2 from the germline V gene are SEHNR and FQNEAQ (reference sequence). V was trimmed by 3 bases and J by 7 bases, leaving 13 bases between them. CDR3 length equals 15 residues. The CDR3 reads CASSFGRVRNSPLHF. The CDR3 DNA reads TGTGCCAGCAGCTTCGGCAGGGTGAGGAATTCACCCCTCCACTTT.